These 25 T cell receptor beta chains were sequenced from one sample in a study of blood T cell repertoires in COVID-19. Produced via immunoSEQ multiplex PCR; TCRdb's table is partial and in-frame only. This table holds approximately 360,000 clones, 85% to 90% found once. Sequencing was done on a sample of PBMCs or T cells enriched from blood (not recorded which). These receptor sequences come from a woman aged 25 to 39 with acute COVID-19.

This chain connects TRBV7-3 to TRBJ2-3; perhaps TRBD2 as D (5 bases). CDR1 is SGHTA and CDR2 is FQGTGA in the germline V gene. Trimming left V 4 bases short and J 8 bases short, with 16 bases between. The CDR3 is made up of 14 amino acids. CDR3 region: CASSSPVAGGTQYF. CDR3 coding DNA: TGTGCCAGCAGCTCACCCGTCGCGGGCGGTACGCAGTATTTT.

The chain carries TRBV2 and TRBJ1-5, with a tentative D call TRBD1 (5 bases). V was shortened by 4 bases and J by 1 base, with 11 bases between the two germline ends. In germline, CDR1 is SNHLY, CDR2 FYNNEI. CDR3 length equals 15 residues. The CDR3 is CASSVGQGSNQPQHF. DNA for the CDR3: TGTGCCAGCAGTGTCGGCCAGGGAAGCAATCAGCCCCAGCATTTT.

The V call is TRBV18, the J call TRBJ2-7, with no clear D. V lost 4 bases, J lost 2 bases, and 18 bases lay in between. Germline V lookup: CDR1 KGHSH, CDR2 LQKENI. The CDR3 sequence is 16 residues long. The CDR3: CASSRALSALTYEQYF. The DNA for the CDR3 is TGTGCCAGCTCACGGGCTCTATCGGCGTTAACCTACGAGCAGTACTTC. Full variable domain (remainder filled in from reference TRBV18 and TRBJ2-7): NAGVMQNPRHLVRRRGQEARLRCSPMKGHSHVYWYRQLPEEGLKFMVYLQKENIIDESGMPKERFSAEFPKEGPSILRIQQVVRGDSAAYFCASSRALSALTYEQYFGPGTRLTVT.

This clone was seen just once. V is TRBV2 and J is TRBJ1-5, with D unresolved. This CDR3 spans 13 amino acids. The ends were cut back, 7 bases at V and 3 bases at J, with 10 bases in the middle. Germline V gives CDR1 SNHLY, CDR2 FYNNEI. This chain's CDR3 is CASNGQVNQPQHF. In DNA, the CDR3 is TGTGCCAGCAATGGGCAGGTCAATCAGCCCCAGCATTTT.

The rearrangement joins TRBV19 to TRBJ1-1, with D perhaps matching TRBD1 (6 bases). The CDR3 spans 13 residues. Per the germline V gene, CDR1 is LNHDA and CDR2 is SQIVND (reference sequence). V lost 3 bases, J lost 6 bases, and 11 bases lay in between. The CDR3 nucleotides read TGTGCCAGTAGTATTGGGGGGGGCTCTGAAGCTTTCTTT. Translated, it gives CASSIGGGSEAFF.

The V and J genes are TRBV9 and TRBJ2-1; 8 nucleotides align to TRBD1. Trimming cost V 5 bases and J 3 bases; bases outside gene matches: 10. CDR1 is SGDLS and CDR2 is YYNGEE in the germline V gene. This CDR3 is built from 16 residues. In nucleotides, the CDR3 is TGTGCCAGCAGTCCTGCAACAGGGGGGATCTACAATGAGCAGTTCTTC. Its protein product is CASSPATGGIYNEQFF.

V and J are TRBV18 and TRBJ2-7; a weak D match, TRBD2 (6 bases). There are 15 residues in the CDR3. The V end lost 6 bases, the J end lost 0 bases, and 15 bases lay between the germline ends. Germline CDR1 is KGHSH and CDR2 is LQKENI. CDR3 bases: TGTGCCAGCTCCCAGACTAGTCAGAGCTCCTACGAGCAGTACTTC. It encodes CASSQTSQSSYEQYF. The whole variable domain, remainder taken from reference TRBV18 and TRBJ2-7, is NAGVMQNPRHLVRRRGQEARLRCSPMKGHSHVYWYRQLPEEGLKFMVYLQKENIIDESGMPKERFSAEFPKEGPSILRIQQVVRGDSAAYFCASSQTSQSSYEQYFGPGTRLTVT.

The chain combines TRBV19 with TRBJ1-3; D uncertain. The CDR3 totals 15 residues. V dropped 2 bases and J dropped 2 bases, with 10 bases sitting between them. CDR1 is LNHDA and CDR2 is SQIVND in the germline V gene (reference sequence). The CDR3 here is CASSIIAGTGNTIYF. CDR3 nucleotide sequence: TGTGCCAGTAGTATAATAGCGGGAACTGGAAACACCATATATTTT.

Here the CDR3 DNA reads TGTGCCAGCAGCCCCCTGGGAGCGACGAACACTGAAGCTTTCTTT. Its translation: CASSPLGATNTEAFF. The chain links TRBV7-2 to TRBJ1-1; no reliable D call. V was trimmed by 5 bases and J by 1 base, leaving 14 bases between them. The CDR3 runs 15 residues. The germline V gene has CDR1 SGHTA and CDR2 FQGNSA.

V usage is TRBV4-1 and J usage is TRBJ2-1; D uncertain. Germline V gene data show CDR1 as MGHRA and CDR2 as YSYEKL. The ends were cut back, 1 base at V and 8 bases at J, with 15 bases in the middle. The CDR3 runs 15 residues. The CDR3, as DNA: TGCGCCAGCAGCCAAGTACGAGGTTTCGATTATGAGCAGTTCTTC. As protein: CASSQVRGFDYEQFF.

The V and J genes are TRBV12-5 and TRBJ2-3, with D perhaps matching TRBD2 (6 bases). Germline lookup yields CDR1 LGHNT and CDR2 FRNRAP. This CDR3 region has 16 residues. V gave up 0 bases and J gave up 2 bases, with 12 bases separating them. The CDR3 DNA is TGTGCTAGTGGTTTGGTATTCGGGGGAACCACAGATACGCAGTATTTT. This gives the protein CASGLVFGGTTDTQYF.

A remark on this clone: A read error may produce the germline difference seen at one junction end. The rearrangement links TRBV9 to TRBJ1-1; 9 bases align to TRBD1. Germline V gene lookup returns CDR1 SGDLS and CDR2 YYNGEE. The CDR3 loop spans 14 amino acids. This CDR3 reads CASGQGPMNTEAFF. The CDR3 coding sequence is TGTGCCTCTGGACAGGGGCCTATGAACACTGAGGCTTTCTTT.

The rearrangement joins TRBV7-2 to TRBJ1-3; D unresolved. The CDR3 spans 16 residues. CDR1 and CDR2 (germline): SGHTA, FQGNSA. Trimming took off 1 base at V and 0 bases at J, with 10 bases between the two ends. The CDR3 DNA follows: TGTGCCAGCAGCTTAGGCGGGTTAAACTCTGGAAACACCATATATTTT. Translation gives CASSLGGLNSGNTIYF.

The chain has TRBV4-3 and TRBJ2-7; D unclear. The CDR3 loop spans 14 amino acids. Germline CDR1 reads LGHNA; CDR2 reads YSLEER. With 2 bases removed from V and 0 bases from J, the gap between germline ends came to 8 bases. The CDR3 DNA reads TGCGCCAGCAGCCAACGCTATCTCTCCTACGAGCAGTACTTC. As protein: CASSQRYLSYEQYF.

The chain's CDR3 is CSAWDRARGTF. The CDR3, as DNA: TGCAGTGCTTGGGACAGGGCCCGTGGGACCTTC. The chain links TRBV20-1 to TRBJ1-2; TRBD1 aligns across 9 bases. V gave up 5 bases and J gave up 14 bases; unmatched junction bases: 9. The germline gives CDR1 DFQATT, CDR2 SNEGSKA (reference sequence). CDR3 length: 11 amino acids.

As regards this clone: An end of the junction does not agree with germline; a read error may underlie this. V usage is TRBV5-1 and J usage is TRBJ1-4, with TRBD1 matching 10 bases. Germline V CDR1 and CDR2: SGHRS, YFSETQ. This CDR3 contains 12 residues. DNA of the CDR3: TGCGCCAGCAGATTGGACAGGGGGGAACTGTTTTTT. Its protein is CASRLDRGELFF. Variable domain in full (rest from reference TRBV5-1 and TRBJ1-4): KAGVTQTPRYLIKTRGQQVTLSCSPISGHRSVSWYQQTPGQGLQFLFEYFSETQRNKGNFPGRFSGRQFSNSRSEMNVSTLELGDSALYLCASRLDRGELFFGSGTQLSVL.

The chain combines TRBV5-1 with TRBJ1-4; D perhaps matches TRBD1 (5 bases). The ends were cut back, 4 bases at V and 6 bases at J, with 13 bases in the middle. Germline assignment: CDR1 SGHRS and CDR2 YFSETQ. This CDR3 spans 14 amino acids. The DNA for the CDR3 is TGCGCCAGCAGCAGATTTACAGGAGATGAAAAACTGTTTTTT. This codes for CASSRFTGDEKLFF.

The gene calls are TRBV7-2 and TRBJ2-7; perhaps TRBD1 as D (6 bases). The length of the CDR3 is 15 residues. Trimming stripped 4 bases from V and 3 bases from J, with 16 bases between. CDR1 and CDR2 from the germline V gene are SGHTA and FQGNSA. CDR3 in DNA: TGTGCCAGCAGCTGGAGCCGGGACACCATCTACGAGCAGTACTTC. Amino acid sequence: CASSWSRDTIYEQYF.

The gene calls are TRBV7-7 and TRBJ2-2; 8 bases match TRBD2. With V trimmed by 6 bases and J by 4 bases, 4 bases remained unmatched. Germline values: CDR1 SSHAT, CDR2 FNYEAQ (reference sequence). The CDR3 is 14 residues long. Here the CDR3 reads CASRPGTSTGELFF. CDR3 coding DNA: TGTGCCAGCAGACCCGGGACTAGCACCGGGGAGCTGTTTTTT.

V is TRBV5-6 and J is TRBJ2-7; D is unclear. V lost 1 base and J lost 5, with 10 bases in between. The germline V gene encodes CDR1 SGHDT and CDR2 YYEEEE. The CDR3 has 13 residues. The CDR3 spells CASSLLRIDEQYF. CDR3 nucleotide sequence: TGTGCCAGCAGCTTGCTCAGAATCGACGAGCAGTACTTC.

This clone has just one count. CDR3 in amino acids: CASSDPGLNTEAFF. The CDR3 DNA follows: TGTGCCAGCAGTGACCCTGGGCTGAACACTGAAGCTTTCTTT. This rearrangement joins TRBV25-1 to TRBJ1-1; D is undetermined. CDR1 and CDR2 from the germline V gene are MGHDK and SYGVNS. V was cut by 3 bases and J by 0 bases, with 8 bases left in between. The CDR3 contains 14 residues.

Here the CDR3 reads CASSLEFNSPLHF. As DNA, the CDR3 is TGTGCCAGCAGTTTGGAGTTTAATTCACCCCTCCACTTT. V gene TRBV12-3 or TRBV12-4 combines with J gene TRBJ1-6; D is unclear. Trimming left V 3 bases short and J 6 bases short, with 6 bases between. The CDR3 sequence is 13 residues long.

This sequence joins TRBV5-1 and TRBJ1-1; 7 nucleotides agree with TRBD1. V shed 3 bases and J 2 bases; nucleotides not matched to a gene: 10. CDR1 is SGHRS, CDR2 YFSETQ, per germline. The CDR3 contains 16 residues. CDR3 coding DNA: TGCGCCAGCAGCTCGCAGGGGGTGTGGCGAAACACTGAAGCTTTCTTT. The encoded protein is CASSSQGVWRNTEAFF.

This clone has just one count. The J gene is TRBJ1-2, the V gene TRBV5-1; D is perhaps TRBD1 (6 bases). This CDR3 is built from 14 residues. Trimming took off 4 bases at V and 0 bases at J, with 10 bases between the two ends. Germline V gene lookup returns CDR1 SGHRS and CDR2 YFSETQ. For the CDR3, the DNA is TGCGCCAGCAGCCACGGACAGCCTAACTATGGCTACACCTTC. Translation: CASSHGQPNYGYTF.

The chain recombines TRBV2 with TRBJ2-1; tentatively, D is TRBD2 (7 bases). In germline, CDR1 is SNHLY, CDR2 FYNNEI. The CDR3 totals 14 residues. Trimming left V 6 bases short and J 9 bases short, with 18 bases between. Here the CDR3 DNA reads TGTGCCAGCAGATCCGGGGGGACAATGAGTGAGCAGTTCTTC. Translation: CASRSGGTMSEQFF.